This T cell receptor (beta chain) appears in the sequencing data of a study of T cell clonality in common variable immunodeficiency. The CDR3 is 17 residues long. Germline-derived CDR1 and CDR2 are SGHTA and FQGNSA. Worth noting for this clone: One end of the junction is discordant with germline, which a read error may explain. The read is 3 residues too short to cover the CDR3 end, so that end is filled in from the germline J gene.

Using immunoSEQ multiplex PCR, the repertoire was profiled, and TCRdb retains in-frame clones only, with some absent. The profile covers approximately 50,000 clones, none occurring a single time. The chain joins TRBV7-2 to TRBJ2-5, with a weak D call TRBD1 (5 bases). The sequence was collected from a person aged 18 to 75 in good health. The sequenced material came from peripheral blood mononuclear cells. CDR3 sequence: CPSSLARSRVLWETQYF. The part of the CDR3 DNA that was read is TGTCCCAGCAGCTTAGCTCGGTCCAGGGTGCTATGGGAGACC.